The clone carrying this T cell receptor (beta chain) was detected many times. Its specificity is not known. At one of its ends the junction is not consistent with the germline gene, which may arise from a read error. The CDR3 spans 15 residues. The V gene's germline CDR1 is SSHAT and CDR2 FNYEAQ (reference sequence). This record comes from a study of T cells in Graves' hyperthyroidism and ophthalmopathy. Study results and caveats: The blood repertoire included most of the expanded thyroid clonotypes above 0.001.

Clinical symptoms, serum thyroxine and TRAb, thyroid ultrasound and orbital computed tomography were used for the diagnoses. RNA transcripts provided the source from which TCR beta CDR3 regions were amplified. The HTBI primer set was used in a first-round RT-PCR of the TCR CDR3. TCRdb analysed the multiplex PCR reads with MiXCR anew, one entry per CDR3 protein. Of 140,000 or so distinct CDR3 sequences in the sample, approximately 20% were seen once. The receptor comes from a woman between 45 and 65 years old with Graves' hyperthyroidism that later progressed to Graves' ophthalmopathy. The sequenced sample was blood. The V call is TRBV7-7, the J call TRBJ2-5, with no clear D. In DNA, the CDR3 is TGTGCTAGCAGCTTAGTGGTTGGAAACCAAGAGACCCAGTACTTC. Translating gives CASSLVVGNQETQYF.